This passage covers 10 T cell receptor beta chains from one sample sequenced in a study of shared clonotypes between healthy human individuals. Positively selected for CCR7, the CD45RO-negative cells used as naive CD8 cells excluded terminally differentiated effector memory CD45RA+ cells. The assay was immunoSEQ multiplex PCR, and TCRdb's table has in-frame clones only and misses some. The repertoire consists of approximately 600,000 clones, with roughly 95% occurring once and the leading ten covering around 0.12%. The sample taken for sequencing was naive CD8+ T cells sorted from blood. Source of these receptors: a woman in her 30s in good health.

The chain recombines TRBV13 with TRBJ2-1; 9 positions agree with TRBD2. Germline-derived CDR1 and CDR2 are PRHDT and FYEKMQ (reference sequence). The CDR3 consists of 15 residues. The trim removed 5 bases at V and 0 bases at J, leaving 2 bases unmatched. CDR3 bases: TGTGCCAGCAGCCCTAGCGGGAACTCCTACAATGAGCAGTTCTTC. Protein: CASSPSGNSYNEQFF.

The rearrangement uses TRBV6-5 and TRBJ2-7, with D perhaps TRBD2 (6 bases). Trimming cost V 0 bases and J 3 bases, with 12 bases left between them. The CDR3 consists of 15 residues. Germline CDR1 is MNHEY and CDR2 is SVGAGI. The CDR3 bases are TGTGCCAGCAGTTACTCAAGTAGGAGGGTCTACGAGCAGTACTTC. This codes for CASSYSSRRVYEQYF.

The chain couples TRBV5-6 to TRBJ2-1, with 12 bases fitting TRBD2. J lost 6 bases, V lost 4 bases, and 5 bases had no gene match. The CDR3 is 15 amino acids. Germline assignment: CDR1 SGHDT and CDR2 YYEEEE. The CDR3 loop is CASSPGLAGTNEQFF. The CDR3 coding sequence is TGTGCCAGCAGCCCGGGACTAGCGGGTACCAATGAGCAGTTCTTC.

The rearrangement links TRBV28 to TRBJ2-7; TRBD2 might be the D (6 bases). CDR3 size: 14 residues. Germline CDR1 MDHEN, CDR2 SYDVKM. Trimming cost V 5 bases and J 2 bases, with 13 bases left between them. The CDR3 is CASSVVSGTYEQYF. The CDR3 coding sequence is TGTGCCAGCAGTGTGGTTAGCGGAACCTACGAGCAGTACTTC. The full variable domain, with the rest looked up from reference TRBV28 and TRBJ2-7, is DVKVTQSSRYLVKRTGEKVFLECVQDMDHENMFWYRQDPGLGLRLIYFSYDVKMKEKGDIPEGYSVSREKKERFSLILESASTNQTSMYLCASSVVSGTYEQYFGPGTRLTVT.

The chain couples TRBV5-1 to TRBJ2-7, with TRBD1 matching 7 bases. Germline CDR1 SGHRS, CDR2 YFSETQ. V was pared by 7 bases and J by 4 bases, with 14 bases of the junction left unmatched. This CDR3 has 15 residues. The CDR3 sequence is CASSTFSGTAYEQYF. As DNA, the CDR3 is TGCGCCAGCTCCACATTTTCCGGGACAGCGTACGAGCAGTACTTC.

V usage is TRBV6-5 and J usage is TRBJ2-2; D is possibly TRBD1 (6 bases). Per the germline V gene, CDR1 is MNHEY and CDR2 is SVGAGI. The CDR3 is 14 residues long. V dropped 2 bases and J dropped 5 bases, with 9 bases sitting between them. As DNA, the CDR3 is TGTGCCAGCAGTTACGGACAGCTGACCGGGGAGCTGTTTTTT. Translation: CASSYGQLTGELFF.

The rearrangement links TRBV5-4 to TRBJ2-1; tentative D call: TRBD1 (5 bases). The V and J ends lost 1 base and 10 bases respectively, with 24 bases between them. The length of the CDR3 is 17 residues. CDR1 and CDR2 (germline): SGHNT, YYREEE (reference sequence). As DNA, the CDR3 is TGTGCCAGCAGCTTGTTGGAGAATAGGGGCAGGGCAGGCGAGCAGTTCTTC. Translating gives CASSLLENRGRAGEQFF.

A few counts support this clone. Other DNA sequences in the sample encode the same CDR3. The chain couples TRBV6-5 to TRBJ1-5, with D uncertain. The CDR3 runs to 13 residues. The V gene lost 2 bases and the J gene lost 2 bases, with 4 bases spanning the gap. The germline gives CDR1 MNHEY, CDR2 SVGAGI. The CDR3: CASSYGGNQPQHF. Here the CDR3 DNA reads TGTGCCAGCAGTTACGGGGGCAATCAGCCCCAGCATTTT.

The V and J genes are TRBV30 and TRBJ1-4, with unresolved D. Germline V gene lookup returns CDR1 GTSNPN and CDR2 SVGIG (reference sequence). This CDR3 comprises 17 residues. V was pared by 2 bases and J by 6 bases, with 22 bases between. The CDR3 nucleotides are TGTGCCTGGAGTACAAATGGCTTCCCAGGTGGGGATGAAAAACTGTTTTTT. Protein product: CAWSTNGFPGGDEKLFF.

Regarding this clone: The same CDR3 is also encoded by other DNA sequences in this sample. CDR3 DNA sequence: TGTGCCAGCAGTTCCGGGACTAGCGGGAGGGGCGAGCAGTACTTC. This sequence encodes CASSSGTSGRGEQYF. V gene TRBV27 combines with J gene TRBJ2-7, with 16 bases matching TRBD2. CDR3 size: 15 residues. Per the germline V gene, CDR1 is MNHEY and CDR2 is SMNVEV (reference sequence). The ends lost 4 bases at V and 6 bases at J; junction bases unmatched: 3.